The 23 T cell receptor beta chains listed next were all sequenced from one sample in a study of T cell changes during pregnancy in multiple sclerosis. Here immunoSEQ multiplex PCR was the method, and the copy in TCRdb shows in-frame clones only, minus some. The sample gives 45,000 to 55,000 clones, over 80% of which show up once; around 0.9% is in the top ten. Here the sequenced sample was CD4+ T cells from peripheral blood mononuclear cells, taken in the second trimester of pregnancy. These receptors all stem from a female donor in good health, enrolled as a control in a pregnancy study.

In its sample, this clone was seen once. The chain links TRBV28 to TRBJ2-6; 8 nucleotides align to TRBD2. J gave up 1 base and V 6 bases, and 5 bases lay outside the gene matches. The CDR3 is 16 amino acids. Per germline, CDR1 MDHEN and CDR2 SYDVKM. CDR3 sequence: CASRLRGGSGANVLTF. CDR3 in DNA: TGTGCCAGCAGACTTCGGGGGGGGTCTGGGGCCAACGTCCTGACTTTC. Drawing the rest from reference TRBV28 and TRBJ2-6, the complete variable domain is DVKVTQSSRYLVKRTGEKVFLECVQDMDHENMFWYRQDPGLGLRLIYFSYDVKMKEKGDIPEGYSVSREKKERFSLILESASTNQTSMYLCASRLRGGSGANVLTFGAGSRLTVL.

This clone showed up just once. V gene TRBV15 combines with J gene TRBJ1-4, with a weak D call TRBD1 (5 bases). The CDR3 length is 17 residues. Trimming took 3 bases from V and 5 from J, leaving 19 bases between them. Germline V gives CDR1 LNHNV, CDR2 YYDKDF (reference sequence). CDR3 amino acids: CATSSSQLGAQNEKLFF. CDR3 sequence (DNA): TGTGCCACCAGCAGCAGCCAGTTAGGGGCGCAAAATGAAAAACTGTTTTTT.

The CDR3 spells CASSLGQSSYEQYF. CDR3 bases: TGTGCCAGCAGTCTGGGACAGAGCTCCTACGAGCAGTACTTC. The chain joins TRBV6-6 to TRBJ2-7; 7 bases agree with TRBD1. This CDR3 contains 14 residues. Germline loops: CDR1 MNHNY, CDR2 SVGAGI (reference sequence). J lost 0 bases, V lost 5 bases, and 4 bases had no gene match.

This clone appeared a single time. This chain links TRBV6-5 with TRBJ2-1; D possibly corresponds to TRBD1 (6 bases). The CDR3 has 14 amino acids. Between the trimmed V and J ends, which lost 6 bases and 6 bases, there was a span of 15 bases. Germline CDR1 MNHEY, CDR2 SVGAGI. In DNA, the CDR3 is TGTGCCAGCAGAGAGACAGGAATGGTCAATGAGCAGTTCTTC. As protein: CASRETGMVNEQFF.

This clone occurred once. The chain employs TRBV28 and TRBJ1-2, with 8 bases that match TRBD1. CDR1 is MDHEN and CDR2 is SYDVKM in the germline V gene. This CDR3 contains 14 residues. Trimming took 5 bases from V and 8 from J; bases not matched to a gene: 10. Written as DNA, the CDR3 is TGTGCCAGCAGTCCCCCCCAGGGGGCCCCCGGCTACACCTTC. It encodes CASSPPQGAPGYTF.

The J gene is TRBJ1-3, the V gene TRBV28; TRBD1 matches 8 bases. This CDR3 is built from 15 residues. With 3 bases clipped from V and 4 bases from J, the junction kept 5 bases outside the gene matches. Looked up from germline, CDR1 is MDHEN and CDR2 is SYDVKM. The CDR3 nucleotides read TGTGCCAGCAGTTTTCAGGGGGCGGGAGGAAACACCATATATTTT. It specifies CASSFQGAGGNTIYF.

The chain's CDR3 is CASSLGSGAEQYF. The CDR3 DNA reads as TGTGCCAGCAGCTTGGGCAGCGGGGCCGAGCAGTACTTC. The chain uses TRBV11-3 and TRBJ2-7, with 7 bases matching TRBD2. This CDR3 comprises 13 residues. V lost 3 bases to trimming and J lost 6 bases; unmatched junction nucleotides: 5. Germline V gene lookup returns CDR1 SGHNT and CDR2 YENEEA.

The chain uses TRBV9 and TRBJ2-2; TRBD1 matches 9 bases. This CDR3 comprises 15 residues. The V and J ends lost 2 bases and 4 bases, in that order; junction bases with no gene match: 3. Germline V gene data show CDR1 as SGDLS and CDR2 as YYNGEE. The CDR3 region is CASSVPTGGTGELFF. In DNA, the CDR3 is TGTGCCAGCAGCGTCCCGACAGGGGGCACCGGGGAGCTGTTTTTT.

This chain uses TRBV19 with TRBJ1-4; 9 nucleotides line up with TRBD1. V was clipped by 5 bases and J by 6 bases; unmatched bases: 4. This CDR3 is 14 amino acids long. Germline-derived CDR1 and CDR2 are LNHDA and SQIVND (reference sequence). CDR3: CASSFDRGDEKLFF. The CDR3 DNA reads TGTGCCAGTAGTTTTGACAGGGGGGATGAAAAACTGTTTTTT.

V gene TRBV7-2 combines with J gene TRBJ1-1, with 9 bases lining up with TRBD1. J lost 5 bases, V lost 1 base, and 5 bases had no gene match. The CDR3 sequence is 15 residues long. Germline CDR1 is SGHTA and CDR2 is FQGNSA. The CDR3 reads CASSLETGGFTEAFF. The CDR3, as DNA: TGTGCCAGCAGCTTAGAGACAGGGGGGTTTACTGAAGCTTTCTTT. Supplemented by reference TRBV7-2 and TRBJ1-1, the full variable domain reads GAGVSQSPSNKVTEKGKDVELRCDPISGHTALYWYRQSLGQGLEFLIYFQGNSAPDKSGLPSDRFSAERTGGSVSTLTIQRTQQEDSAVYLCASSLETGGFTEAFFGQGTRLTVV.

As concerns this clone: Germline and junction disagree at one end, which may indicate a read error. The chain couples TRBV7-7 to TRBJ2-5, with a weak D call TRBD2 (6 bases). Germline V gene sequence: CDR1 SSHAT, CDR2 FNYEAQ (reference sequence). CDR3 length: 20 amino acids. The CDR3 loop reads CASSFSRLDYTSSSKETQYF. CDR3 DNA sequence: TGTGCTAGCAGCTTTAGCAGACTAGACTATACCTCTTCGTCTAAAGAGACCCAGTACTTC.

V is TRBV25-1 and J is TRBJ2-1; D perhaps matches TRBD1 (6 bases). CDR3 length: 14 amino acids. CDR1 and CDR2 from the germline V gene are MGHDK and SYGVNS. Deletions cut 4 bases from V and 1 base from J, with 8 bases between. As DNA, the CDR3 is TGTGCCAGCAGTGGGGGGCGGTCCTACAATGAGCAGTTCTTC. It is translated as CASSGGRSYNEQFF.

The CDR3 sequence: CASSLYGGESPLHF. In DNA, the CDR3 is TGTGCCAGCAGCTTGTACGGGGGAGAGTCACCCCTCCACTTT. J is TRBJ1-6 and V is TRBV7-2; tentatively, D is TRBD1 (5 bases). The germline V gene has CDR1 SGHTA and CDR2 FQGNSA. This CDR3 has 14 residues. Trimming removed 3 bases from V and 10 bases from J, with 13 bases in between.

The V call is TRBV7-3, the J call TRBJ2-1; TRBD1 matches 7 bases. Trimming at V came to 1 base and at J to 3 bases, leaving 3 bases not matched to a gene. Germline CDR1 SGHTA, CDR2 FQGTGA. This CDR3 contains 15 residues. The CDR3 DNA sequence: TGTGCCAGCAGCTTAAAGGGACAGCTCTACAATGAGCAGTTCTTC. It yields the protein CASSLKGQLYNEQFF. Looking up the rest from reference TRBV7-3 and TRBJ2-1 gives the full variable domain: GAGVSQTPSNKVTEKGKYVELRCDPISGHTALYWYRQSLGQGPEFLIYFQGTGAADDSGLPNDRFFAVRPEGSVSTLKIQRTERGDSAVYLCASSLKGQLYNEQFFGPGTRLTVL.

The J gene is TRBJ2-2, the V gene TRBV18; D perhaps matches TRBD2 (5 bases). Deletions cut 8 bases from V and 4 bases from J, with 11 bases between. CDR3 length: 13 residues. Germline values: CDR1 KGHSH, CDR2 LQKENI. CDR3 region: CASPARVTGELFF. CDR3 bases: TGTGCCAGCCCCGCGCGGGTCACCGGGGAGCTGTTTTTT.

The chain joins TRBV5-8 to TRBJ1-3, with no clear D. Trimming removed 1 base at V and 0 bases at J, with 5 bases between. Per the germline V gene, CDR1 is SGHTS and CDR2 is YDEGEE. The CDR3 contains 14 residues. CDR3 protein: CASSLKSSGNTIYF. CDR3 coding DNA: TGTGCCAGCAGCTTGAAGAGCTCTGGAAACACCATATATTTT.

The chain couples TRBV6-6 to TRBJ2-1; D may be TRBD2 (5 bases). Germline assignment: CDR1 MNHNY and CDR2 SVGAGI (reference sequence). The CDR3 has 14 residues. V dropped 4 bases and J dropped 8 bases, with 15 bases sitting between them. For the CDR3, the DNA is TGTGCCAGCAGTTCCCCAAGTGGGAGCGATGAGCAGTTCTTC. Amino acid sequence: CASSSPSGSDEQFF.

This chain connects TRBV4-3 to TRBJ2-6; D is uncertain. Germline V gives CDR1 LGHNA, CDR2 YSLEER. The CDR3 is 17 residues long. V was pared by 2 bases and J by 2 bases, with 13 bases between. The CDR3 protein is CASSQKWAEAGANVLTF. The CDR3 bases are TGCGCCAGCAGCCAAAAATGGGCCGAAGCTGGGGCCAACGTCCTGACTTTC.

The chain has TRBV5-1 and TRBJ2-5, with D possibly matching TRBD1 (5 bases). The germline V gene has CDR1 SGHRS and CDR2 YFSETQ. V was cut by 4 bases and J by 1 base, with 20 bases left in between. CDR3 length equals 17 residues. CDR3 amino acids: CASSRMTDTISQETQYF. The CDR3 coding sequence is TGCGCCAGCAGCCGAATGACAGACACAATCTCCCAAGAGACCCAGTACTTC. The full variable domain, in which reference TRBV5-1 and TRBJ2-5 provide the parts outside the CDR3, is KAGVTQTPRYLIKTRGQQVTLSCSPISGHRSVSWYQQTPGQGLQFLFEYFSETQRNKGNFPGRFSGRQFSNSRSEMNVSTLELGDSALYLCASSRMTDTISQETQYFGPGTRLLVL.

The J gene is TRBJ2-3, the V gene TRBV4-1; D gene uncertain. V dropped 1 base and J dropped 2 bases, with 7 bases sitting between them. Per germline, CDR1 MGHRA and CDR2 YSYEKL. This CDR3 is built from 14 residues. Here the CDR3 DNA reads TGCGCCAGCAGCCAAGGGGCAGTCACAGATACGCAGTATTTT. Protein: CASSQGAVTDTQYF.

This clone has a single count. The chain is built from TRBV6-5 and TRBJ2-7; perhaps TRBD2 as D (7 bases). Germline V gene lookup returns CDR1 MNHEY and CDR2 SVGAGI. Trimming took off 6 bases at V and 5 bases at J, with 14 bases between the two ends. This CDR3 has 13 residues. CDR3 sequence (DNA): TGTGCCAGCAGGGATGGGGGGGCCCACGAGCAGTACTTC. It yields the protein CASRDGGAHEQYF.

The chain uses TRBV2 and TRBJ2-1, with TRBD2 as a possible D gene (5 bases). CDR1 and CDR2 from the germline V gene are SNHLY and FYNNEI. V was shortened by 4 bases and J by 0 bases, with 10 bases between the two germline ends. This CDR3 has 15 residues. The CDR3: CASSGGYSSYNEQFF. The CDR3 region has the DNA TGTGCCAGCAGTGGAGGGTACAGCTCCTACAATGAGCAGTTCTTC.

The CDR3: CATSRDPTGTYNEQFF. CDR3 nucleotide sequence: TGTGCCACCAGCAGAGATCCTACAGGGACCTACAATGAGCAGTTCTTC. V is TRBV15 and J is TRBJ2-1, with D tentatively TRBD1 (6 bases). Germline V gene data show CDR1 as LNHNV and CDR2 as YYDKDF (reference sequence). Between the trimmed V and J ends, which lost 0 bases and 2 bases, there was a span of 11 bases. The CDR3 spans 16 residues.